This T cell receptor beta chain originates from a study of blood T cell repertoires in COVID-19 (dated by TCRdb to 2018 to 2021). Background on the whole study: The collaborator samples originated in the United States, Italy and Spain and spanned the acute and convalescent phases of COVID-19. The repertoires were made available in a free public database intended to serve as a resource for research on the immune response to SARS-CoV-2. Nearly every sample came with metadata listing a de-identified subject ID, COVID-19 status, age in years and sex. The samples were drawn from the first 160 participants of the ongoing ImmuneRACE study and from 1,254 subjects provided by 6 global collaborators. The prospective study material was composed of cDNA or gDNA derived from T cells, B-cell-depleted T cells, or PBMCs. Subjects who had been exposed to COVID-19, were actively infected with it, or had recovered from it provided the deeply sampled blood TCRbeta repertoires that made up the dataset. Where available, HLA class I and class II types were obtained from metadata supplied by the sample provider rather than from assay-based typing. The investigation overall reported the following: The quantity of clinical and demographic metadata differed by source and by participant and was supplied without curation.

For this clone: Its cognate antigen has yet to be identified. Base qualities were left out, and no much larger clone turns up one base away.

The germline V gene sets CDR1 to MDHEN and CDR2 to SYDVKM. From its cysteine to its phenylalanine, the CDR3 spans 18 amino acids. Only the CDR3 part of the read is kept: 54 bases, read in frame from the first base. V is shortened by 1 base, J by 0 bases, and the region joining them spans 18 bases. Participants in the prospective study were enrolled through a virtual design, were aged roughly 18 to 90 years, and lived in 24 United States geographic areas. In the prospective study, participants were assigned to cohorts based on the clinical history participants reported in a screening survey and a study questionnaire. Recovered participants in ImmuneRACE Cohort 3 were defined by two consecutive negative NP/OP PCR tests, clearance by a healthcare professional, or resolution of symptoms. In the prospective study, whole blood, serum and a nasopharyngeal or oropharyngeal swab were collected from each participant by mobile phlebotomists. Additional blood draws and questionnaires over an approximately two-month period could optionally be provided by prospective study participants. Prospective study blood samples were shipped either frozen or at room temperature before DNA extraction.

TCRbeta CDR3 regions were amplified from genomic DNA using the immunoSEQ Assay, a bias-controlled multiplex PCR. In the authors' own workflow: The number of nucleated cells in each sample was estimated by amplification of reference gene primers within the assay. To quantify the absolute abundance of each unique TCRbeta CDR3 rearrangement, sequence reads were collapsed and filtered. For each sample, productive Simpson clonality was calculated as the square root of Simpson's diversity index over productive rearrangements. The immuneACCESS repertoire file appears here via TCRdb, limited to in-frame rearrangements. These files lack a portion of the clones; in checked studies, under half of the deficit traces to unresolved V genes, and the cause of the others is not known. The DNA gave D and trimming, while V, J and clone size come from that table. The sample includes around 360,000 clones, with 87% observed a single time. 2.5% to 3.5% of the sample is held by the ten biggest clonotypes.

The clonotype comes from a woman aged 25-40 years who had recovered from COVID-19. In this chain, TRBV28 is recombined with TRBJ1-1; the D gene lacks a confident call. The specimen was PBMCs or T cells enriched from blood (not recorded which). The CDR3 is CASSLYGVVFPMNTEAFF. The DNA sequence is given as TGTGCCAGCAGTTTATACGGGGTAGTATTCCCGATGAACACTGAAGCTTTCTTT.